The next 17 T cell receptor beta chains were all read from a single sample in a study of response to subunit inactivated influenza vaccine. One entry per CDR3 protein results from TCRdb running MiXCR on the RT-PCR reads. Of a few hundred thousand distinct CDR3 sequences in the sample, about 15% were seen once. The sequences come from PBMCs from blood, collected roughly 12 days after vaccination. These receptors all stem from a man aged 45-65 years who received an inactivated influenza vaccine.

V and J are TRBV18 and TRBJ2-7, with D hard to call. CDR1 is KGHSH and CDR2 is LQKENI in the germline V gene. This CDR3 region has 11 residues. V shed 5 bases and J shed 5 bases, with 7 bases lying between them. CDR3 amino acids: CASSSLDEQYF. The CDR3 region has the DNA TGTGCCAGCTCAAGTCTCGACGAGCAGTACTTC.

V is TRBV20-1 and J is TRBJ2-7; 14 bases agree with TRBD2. The CDR3 covers 16 residues. The germline V gene encodes CDR1 DFQATT and CDR2 SNEGSKA (reference sequence). V shed 2 bases, J shed 4 bases, and the junction held 7 bases outside the gene matches. CDR3 coding DNA: TGCAGTGCTAGAAGAGGGACTAGCGGGAGAGGGTACGAGCAGTACTTC. Its translation: CSARRGTSGRGYEQYF.

This clonotype was observed a handful of times. This chain connects TRBV5-1 to TRBJ2-3; D perhaps matches TRBD2 (6 bases). The CDR3 is 16 amino acids. Between the trimmed V and J ends, which lost 1 base and 2 bases, there was a span of 14 bases. CDR1 and CDR2 from the germline V gene are SGHRS and YFSETQ. CDR3 coding DNA: TGCGCCAGCAGCTTGTCGGCGGGGAAGTCCACAGATACGCAGTATTTT. Its translation: CASSLSAGKSTDTQYF.

The sample holds a few counts of this clonotype. DNA for the CDR3: TGTGCCAGCAGCAAGAGGCTTAGGGCCAAAAACATTCAGTACTTC. This gives the protein CASSKRLRAKNIQYF. The rearrangement links TRBV21-1 to TRBJ2-4. TRBV21-1 is listed as a pseudogene. CDR3 size: 15 residues.

The V gene is TRBV20-1, the J gene TRBJ2-7; 15 bases match TRBD2. Germline V gene data show CDR1 as DFQATT and CDR2 as SNEGSKA (reference sequence). The V segment lost 6 bases and the J segment 3 bases; nucleotides outside the gene matches: 6. This CDR3 region has 15 residues. The CDR3 loop reads CSAGTSGGPVYEQYF. The DNA for the CDR3 is TGCAGTGCCGGGACTAGCGGGGGGCCAGTCTACGAGCAGTACTTC.

There are a few counts of this clonotype. This chain joins TRBV29-1 and TRBJ2-6; tentative D call: TRBD2 (5 bases). The germline gives CDR1 SQVTM, CDR2 ANQGSEA. CDR3 size: 17 residues. V was shortened by 4 bases and J by 0 bases, with 16 bases between the two germline ends. The CDR3 loop reads CSVGGSAGDSGANVLTF. The CDR3 DNA follows: TGCAGCGTTGGGGGTAGCGCCGGTGACTCTGGGGCCAACGTCCTGACTTTC.

This clonotype was observed a handful of times. The chain has TRBV30 and TRBJ2-6; TRBD2 might be the D (6 bases). Trimming cost V 0 bases and J 3 bases, with 18 bases left between them. The CDR3 runs to 18 residues. Looked up from germline, CDR1 is GTSNPN and CDR2 is SVGIG (reference sequence). The CDR3 DNA sequence: TGTGCCTGGAGTGTGGAGGGAAGGCCGCTCTTTGGGGCCAACGTCCTGACTTTC. Protein product: CAWSVEGRPLFGANVLTF.

The rearrangement joins TRBV7-8 to TRBJ2-3, with 9 bases matching TRBD1. The CDR3 sequence is 16 residues long. Germline lookup yields CDR1 SGHVS and CDR2 FQNEAQ. With 6 bases clipped from V and 5 bases from J, the junction kept 12 bases outside the gene matches. The CDR3 nucleotides are TGTGCCAGCAGGTTCCTCCGTGGACAGGGGCAAGATACGCAGTATTTT. Its protein product is CASRFLRGQGQDTQYF.

The CDR3 nucleotides are TGTGCCATCAGTCCGGATGGTATTGCGGACACTGAAGCTTTCTTT. This gives the protein CAISPDGIADTEAFF. The chain couples TRBV10-3 to TRBJ1-1; D call uncertain. This CDR3 is built from 15 residues. From germline, CDR1 is ENHRY and CDR2 SYGVKD. V lost 5 bases, J lost 3 bases, and 16 bases lay in between.

This clonotype was detected only a few times. The chain recombines TRBV3-1 with TRBJ2-3, with 8 bases that match TRBD1. V shed 2 bases and J 2 bases; nucleotides not matched to a gene: 6. This CDR3 has 16 residues. Germline CDR1 reads LGHDT; CDR2 reads YNNKEL (reference sequence). CDR3 sequence reads: CASSQQGARDTDTQYF. CDR3 nucleotides: TGTGCCAGCAGCCAACAGGGGGCGAGGGACACAGATACGCAGTATTTT.

This clonotype was seen only a few times. The chain has TRBV4-3 and TRBJ2-1; 10 bases agree with TRBD2. The junction had 15 bases not matched to a gene; V was cut back by 0 bases and J by 16 bases. This CDR3 comprises 16 residues. Germline V gene lookup returns CDR1 LGHNA and CDR2 YSLEER. CDR3: CASSQESASGGAYRFF. CDR3 DNA: TGCGCCAGCAGCCAAGAATCCGCTAGCGGGGGAGCTTATCGATTCTTC.

A few counts support this clonotype. V usage is TRBV3-1 and J usage is TRBJ2-3, with D hard to call. The CDR3 runs to 15 residues. Germline CDR1 LGHDT, CDR2 YNNKEL (reference sequence). Trimming removed 2 bases at V and 2 bases at J, with 11 bases between. The CDR3 coding sequence is TGTGCCAGCAGCCAAAGAGTTCGGCCCACAGATACGCAGTATTTT. Residues: CASSQRVRPTDTQYF.

This rearrangement joins TRBV20-1 to TRBJ2-7; 15 bases are shared with TRBD2. Per the germline V gene, CDR1 is DFQATT and CDR2 is SNEGSKA (reference sequence). V lost 6 bases and J lost 5; bases outside the gene matches: 8. This CDR3 spans 15 amino acids. This CDR3 is CSATTGLAGGNEQYF. CDR3 DNA: TGCAGTGCCACAACCGGACTAGCGGGAGGGAACGAGCAGTACTTC.

This clonotype was seen only a few times. The chain recombines TRBV18 with TRBJ1-2, with D perhaps TRBD1 (6 bases). This CDR3 is 15 amino acids long. Trimming pared 3 bases from V and 5 bases from J, leaving 16 bases between. Germline CDR1 is KGHSH and CDR2 is LQKENI. The CDR3 is CASSPQDRPLYGYTF. The CDR3 DNA reads as TGTGCCAGCTCACCCCAAGACAGGCCTCTTTATGGCTACACCTTC.

V usage is TRBV4-3 and J usage is TRBJ2-3; D perhaps matches TRBD1 (5 bases). The length of the CDR3 is 16 residues. The V gene lost 1 base and the J gene lost 7 bases, with 18 bases spanning the gap. Germline V lookup: CDR1 LGHNA, CDR2 YSLEER. DNA of the CDR3: TGCGCCAGCAGCCAAGGATCGAGCAGGGATAGGAATACGCAGTATTTT. It codes for CASSQGSSRDRNTQYF.

This chain uses TRBV28 with TRBJ2-6, with TRBD1 matching 9 bases. The V and J ends lost 4 bases and 8 bases, in that order; junction bases with no gene match: 9. Germline values: CDR1 MDHEN, CDR2 SYDVKM. The CDR3 sequence is 16 residues long. CDR3 loop: CASSSPGTGYSNVLTF. The DNA of the CDR3 is TGTGCCAGCAGTTCACCCGGGACAGGGTATTCCAACGTCCTGACTTTC.

This clonotype was counted at least ten times. The genes are TRBV12-3 or TRBV12-4 and TRBJ1-5; TRBD1 might be the D (5 bases). Trimming pared 7 bases from V and 6 bases from J, leaving 10 bases between. This CDR3 spans 12 amino acids. CDR3 in amino acids: CASNLGRQPQHF. CDR3 nucleotides: TGTGCCAGCAACCTGGGGCGTCAGCCCCAGCATTTT.